The sequence of this T cell receptor (beta chain) was determined in a study of T-cell reconstitution after alpha-beta-depleted transplantation in children. Study-level points and caveats: Newly produced T cells mostly provided counts and TCRbeta diversity after one year, as hyperexpanded clones declined.

Preparation of the TCRbeta library used unique molecular identifiers. TCRdb used MiXCR to reprocess the PCR reads, holding one entry per CDR3 protein. The data hold roughly 790,000 distinct CDR3 sequences, with about 15% observed a single time. Of note for this clonotype: Its specificity is unknown.

The trim removed 3 bases at V and 1 base at J, leaving 7 bases unmatched. Germline CDR1 reads SQVTM; CDR2 reads ANQGSEA. CDR3 size: 16 residues. This receptor was identified in a male patient aged 5 to 17 who had a stem cell transplant for acute lymphoblastic leukemia, so the T cells may come from the graft donor. The chain carries TRBV29-1 and TRBJ2-3; 10 bases fit TRBD2. The sample consisted of PBMCs, mostly from graft donor cells, taken 360 days after TCRalphabeta/CD19-depleted stem cell transplant. This chain's CDR3 is CSVDPFLAGGTDTQYF. In nucleotides, the CDR3 is TGCAGCGTTGACCCCTTCCTAGCGGGGGGCACAGATACGCAGTATTTT.